This TCR beta chain was found in a study of blood T cells in healthy people across ages. A second 7 to 11 cycle PCR used barcoded and J-beta primers. Using its own MiXCR run on the 5' RACE reads, TCRdb lists one record per CDR3 protein. The sample records 910,000 or so distinct CDR3 sequences, just over 50% being singletons. This CDR3 is 12 amino acids long. The germline V and J ends were trimmed by 2 bases and 5 bases, with 6 bases remaining between them. Per germline, CDR1 MNHNY and CDR2 SVGAGI (reference sequence). Study-wide results and limits: Roughly linearly, TCR beta diversity per million T cells fell as age increased.

Points on this clonotype: The target antigen is unknown.

Per individual sample, total RNA of at least 5.5 micrograms was extracted. The V call is TRBV6-6, the J call TRBJ2-5; D call uncertain. The TCR comes from an older woman in good health. The sequenced sample consisted of blood. The CDR3 protein is CASSYHLETQYF. CDR3 DNA: TGTGCCAGCAGTTACCATCTCGAGACCCAGTACTTC.